This record looks at one T cell receptor beta chain sequence and its context. Its antigen is not identified. This entry belongs to a study of shared clonotypes between healthy human individuals. Study context: Samples came from a couple of female and three male donors aged 18 to 49. Study results and limitations: A handful of donors showed sharing of about 4.7% of naive CD4 clonotypes. Rarefaction showed sorted-subset sequencing was incomplete despite large depth.

A deep-level run was used for the assay. This table comes from immunoSEQ multiplex PCR, and its TCRdb copy is limited to in-frame clones, with some not included. In the table there are more than 2,000,000 clones, roughly nine tenths of which are singletons. Sequences were obtained from naive CD4+ T cells sorted from blood. The subset: CD45RA+ positively selected. This TCR was sampled from a man between 18 and 29 years old in good health.

The CDR3 reads CASSYTQGRGGYTF. Written as DNA, the CDR3 is TGTGCCAGCAGTTACACTCAGGGGAGAGGTGGCTACACCTTC. The genes are TRBV6-5 and TRBJ1-2, with D maybe TRBD1 (6 bases). Germline V gene lookup returns CDR1 MNHEY and CDR2 SVGAGI. Deletions cut 2 bases from V and 7 bases from J, with 14 bases between. The CDR3 spans 14 residues.